This is a list of T cell receptor gamma chains from one sample in a study of intestinal T cells in coeliac disease. TCRdb reanalysed the multiplex PCR reads with CATT. The repertoire holds over 550 gamma-chain clones, with 51% as singletons. Sequencing was done on a sample of a duodenal biopsy. The receptor set was obtained from a human donor with celiac disease. Each CDR3 is given with its conserved first and last residue.

v_call cdr3_aa
TRGV2 CATWDGPRGEIMKKLF
TRGV4 CATWDGLKKLF
TRGV11 CACWTPRPYKKLF
TRGV11 CACWIRKTTPNYYKKLF
TRGV8 CATPIRKLF
TRGV11 CACWIMSLYLLVGFKIF
TRGV2 CATWRSVDWIKTF
TRGV2 CATWDGPYKKLF
TRGV3 CATWDEMKVYKKLF
TRGV9 CALWEVLNYYKKLF
TRGV2 CATWDVRKLF
TRGV2 CATWDAYYYKKLF
TRGV4 CATWGWGVNYYKKLF
TRGV10 CAAWDGLFIKKLF
TRGV3 CATLGPGDYKKLF
TRGV2 CATGTGWGCHWIKTF
TRGV2 CATWDGRLYKKLF
TRGV3 CATWALKPNYYKKLF
TRGV10 CAAWGSEHYKKLF
TRGV8 CATWPNLLDRDWIKTF
TRGV4 CATWENYYKKLF
TRGV8 CAPRSPPPVKKLF
TRGV4 CATWDGNYYKKLF
TRGV4 CATWGPGVIIKKLF
TRGV2 CATWDGQGSRKLF
TRGV4 CATGMALRYKKLF
TRGV2 CATWGRARGTTGWFKIF
TRGV9 CALWEVQRYKKLF
TRGV11 CACLGLGTKGGTGWFKIF
TRGV2 CATWNGKVGGRLDWIKTF
TRGV9 CAPYVRKLF